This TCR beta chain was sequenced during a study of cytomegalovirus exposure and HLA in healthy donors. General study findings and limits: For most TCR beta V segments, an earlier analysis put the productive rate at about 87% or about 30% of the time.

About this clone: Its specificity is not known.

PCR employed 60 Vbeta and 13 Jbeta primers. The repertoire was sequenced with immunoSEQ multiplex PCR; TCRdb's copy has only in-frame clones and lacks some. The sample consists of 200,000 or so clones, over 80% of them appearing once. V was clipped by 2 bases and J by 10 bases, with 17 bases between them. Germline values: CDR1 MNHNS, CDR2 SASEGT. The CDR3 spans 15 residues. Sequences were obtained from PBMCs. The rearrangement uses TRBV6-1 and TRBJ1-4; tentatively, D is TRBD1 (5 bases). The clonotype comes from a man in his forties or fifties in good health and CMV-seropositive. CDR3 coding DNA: TGTGCCAGCAGTGAAAAAAGTACATCAAGGGGAAAACTGTTTTTT. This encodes CASSEKSTSRGKLFF.